A single sample gave rise to the 12 T cell receptor beta chains below, sequenced in a study of cytomegalovirus exposure and HLA in healthy donors. PCR involved 60 Vbeta and 13 Jbeta primers. TCRdb keeps only in-frame clones here, not all; method: immunoSEQ multiplex PCR. The sample carries fewer than 250,000 clones, roughly 80% recorded once. The sample consisted of PBMCs. Source of these receptors: a male donor in good health and CMV-seropositive.

The chain uses TRBV6-6 and TRBJ2-1, with TRBD2 matching over 7 bases. The CDR3 covers 14 residues. Germline loops: CDR1 MNHNY, CDR2 SVGAGI (reference sequence). V was pared by 6 bases and J by 6 bases, with 8 bases of the junction left unmatched. The CDR3 loop is CASSQSGAGNEQFF. CDR3 bases: TGTGCCAGCAGCCAGAGCGGGGCCGGCAATGAGCAGTTCTTC.

J is TRBJ2-3 and V is TRBV5-1, with D perhaps matching TRBD1 (6 bases). This CDR3 spans 15 amino acids. Trimming took 4 bases from V and 1 from J, leaving 13 bases between them. CDR1 is SGHRS, CDR2 YFSETQ, per germline. CDR3 sequence reads: CASSAAGDRTDTQYF. The DNA of the CDR3 is TGCGCCAGCAGCGCGGCAGGGGACCGCACAGATACGCAGTATTTT.

The rearrangement joins TRBV4-1 to TRBJ1-5; a weak D match, TRBD1 (5 bases). With 1 base removed from V and 11 bases from J, the gap between germline ends came to 12 bases. The CDR3 totals 13 residues. Germline lookup yields CDR1 MGHRA and CDR2 YSYEKL. CDR3 sequence (DNA): TGCGCCAGCAGCCAAGGGGGGGGGAGTACCCAGCATTTT. As protein: CASSQGGGSTQHF.

The J gene is TRBJ2-7, the V gene TRBV5-8; TRBD1 might be the D (6 bases). The V gene lost 4 bases and the J gene lost 2 bases, with 16 bases spanning the gap. This CDR3 has 15 amino acids. The germline V gene has CDR1 SGHTS and CDR2 YDEGEE. DNA of the CDR3: TGTGCCAGCAGCCCAACACAGGGAGTTACCTACGAGCAGTACTTC. This sequence encodes CASSPTQGVTYEQYF.

V is TRBV4-3 and J is TRBJ1-6, with a possible D match to TRBD1 (6 bases). From germline, CDR1 is LGHNA and CDR2 YSLEER. The CDR3 loop spans 14 amino acids. Trimming removed 3 bases at V and 7 bases at J, with 10 bases between. This CDR3 is CASSQSTGNSPLHF. The CDR3 DNA reads as TGCGCCAGCAGCCAGTCAACAGGGAATTCACCCCTCCACTTT.

This chain uses TRBV28 with TRBJ1-2, with D possibly matching TRBD1 (5 bases). V lost 4 bases and J lost 4, with 22 bases in between. This CDR3 contains 17 residues. CDR1 and CDR2 from the germline V gene are MDHEN and SYDVKM. CDR3 nucleotide sequence: TGTGCCAGCAGTTCCCCGCCCGCGGGGGGAGCGGGCTATGGCTACACCTTC. The encoded protein is CASSSPPAGGAGYGYTF.

The V call is TRBV30, the J call TRBJ1-1; TRBD1 matches 7 bases. The junction had 4 bases not matched to a gene; V was cut back by 2 bases and J by 1 base. The CDR3 has 14 residues. Germline V CDR1 and CDR2: GTSNPN, SVGIG (reference sequence). This chain's CDR3 is CAWSKGTANTEAFF. CDR3 coding DNA: TGTGCCTGGAGTAAAGGGACAGCGAACACTGAAGCTTTCTTT.

The chain employs TRBV10-3 and TRBJ2-1; unclear D gene. V lost 5 bases, J lost 5 bases, and 13 bases lay in between. The germline V gene has CDR1 ENHRY and CDR2 SYGVKD. This CDR3 region has 14 residues. In DNA, the CDR3 is TGTGCCATCAGTAAACCTCTAGAAAACAATGAGCAGTTCTTC. This encodes CAISKPLENNEQFF.

The chain carries TRBV5-8 and TRBJ2-7; D unresolved. CDR1 and CDR2 (germline): SGHTS, YDEGEE. V was cut by 10 bases and J by 0 bases, with 17 bases left in between. The CDR3 is 14 residues long. This CDR3 reads CARSEFTASYEQYF. DNA of the CDR3: TGTGCCCGGTCTGAGTTTACAGCCTCCTACGAGCAGTACTTC. The variable domain in full, with the rest retrieved from reference TRBV5-8 and TRBJ2-7, is EAGVTQSPTHLIKTRGQQATLRCSPISGHTSVYWYQQALGLGLQFLLWYDEGEERNRGNFPPRFSGRQFPNYSSELNVNALELEDSALYLCARSEFTASYEQYFGPGTRLTVT.

The CDR3 region is CASSYRAGGLYNEQFF. The DNA of the CDR3 is TGTGCCAGCAGCTACCGGGCGGGGGGGCTTTACAATGAGCAGTTCTTC. J is TRBJ2-1 and V is TRBV7-2; the match to TRBD2 covers 9 bases. Germline V gives CDR1 SGHTA, CDR2 FQGNSA. This CDR3 comprises 16 residues. The V gene end was trimmed by 4 bases and the J gene end by 4 bases; junction bases not matched to a gene: 8.

The chain joins TRBV11-2 to TRBJ2-3; 9 bases map to TRBD2. This CDR3 spans 17 amino acids. With 0 bases clipped from V and 3 bases from J, the junction kept 7 bases outside the gene matches. In germline, CDR1 is SGHAT, CDR2 FQNNGV. CDR3 nucleotide sequence: TGTGCCAGCAGCTTAGATATTAGCGGGGGCTTAACAGATACGCAGTATTTT. Its translation: CASSLDISGGLTDTQYF.

This clone was seen a single time. The chain links TRBV2 to TRBJ1-3; 7 bases fit TRBD1. There are 15 residues in the CDR3. Germline V gene data show CDR1 as SNHLY and CDR2 as FYNNEI. Trimming at V came to 6 bases and at J to 0 bases, leaving 5 bases not matched to a gene. CDR3 nucleotide sequence: TGTGCCAGCAGAACTGGACAGGCCTCTGGAAACACCATATATTTT. It codes for CASRTGQASGNTIYF. Looking up the rest from reference TRBV2 and TRBJ1-3 gives the full variable domain: EPEVTQTPSHQVTQMGQEVILRCVPISNHLYFYWYRQILGQKVEFLVSFYNNEISEKSEIFDDQFSVERPDGSNFTLKIRSTKLEDSAMYFCASRTGQASGNTIYFGEGSWLTVV.